The 16 T cell receptor beta chains presented below share a single source sample, sequenced in a study of OX40 agonist ivuxolimab in advanced cancers. Repertoires were generated with immunoSEQ multiplex PCR, while TCRdb's copy carries only in-frame clones and drops some. The sample includes 80,000 or so clones, about 87% of them seen just once. Sequenced here: CD4+ or CD8+ T cells sorted from blood, sampled in a trial of the OX40 agonist ivuxolimab. The receptors come from an adult with an advanced solid tumor such as melanoma, head and neck, liver or kidney cancer.

The rearrangement joins TRBV29-1 to TRBJ2-1; TRBD2 matches 7 bases. This CDR3 spans 13 amino acids. Trimming removed 3 bases from V and 11 bases from J; junction bases left unmatched: 10. Germline CDR1 and CDR2: SQVTM and ANQGSEA. DNA for the CDR3: TGCAGCGTTGATTTCCAGCGGGGTGATAAGCAGTTCTTC. This encodes CSVDFQRGDKQFF.

This clone was seen just once. V gene TRBV7-8 combines with J gene TRBJ1-2; possibly TRBD1 for D (6 bases). V lost 0 bases and J 7 bases, leaving 12 bases between the germline ends. The CDR3 loop spans 14 amino acids. Germline CDR1 and CDR2: SGHVS and FQNEAQ. For the CDR3, the DNA is TGTGCCAGCAGCTTAGCGACGGCAGGGGCTGGCTACACCTTC. Translation gives CASSLATAGAGYTF.

This clone was seen more than once but under ten times. The rearrangement links TRBV5-1 to TRBJ2-5; D possibly uses TRBD1 or TRBD2 (5 bases each). The CDR3 length is 17 residues. V was pared by 0 bases and J by 2 bases, with 17 bases between. CDR1 is SGHRS, CDR2 YFSETQ, per germline. CDR3 in DNA: TGCGCCAGCAGCTTGGGGGGGACCCGACAGATACAAGAGACCCAGTACTTC. Translation: CASSLGGTRQIQETQYF.

The V and J genes are TRBV5-1 and TRBJ2-5; 7 bases align to TRBD1. Trimming at V came to 7 bases and at J to 3 bases, leaving 6 bases not matched to a gene. Per the germline V gene, CDR1 is SGHRS and CDR2 is YFSETQ. CDR3 length equals 13 residues. CDR3 protein: CASGEGGEETQYF. As DNA, the CDR3 is TGCGCCAGCGGGGAAGGGGGCGAAGAGACCCAGTACTTC.

The chain carries TRBV6-5 and TRBJ2-1; 7 nucleotides match TRBD1. The CDR3 contains 14 residues. Trimming at V came to 0 bases and at J to 6 bases, leaving 2 bases not matched to a gene. Germline assignment: CDR1 MNHEY and CDR2 SVGAGI. The CDR3 DNA sequence: TGTGCCAGCAGTTACTCGCCAGGGGGCAATGAGCAGTTCTTC. It codes for CASSYSPGGNEQFF.

The CDR3 is CASSGTSGTTGEQYF. The CDR3 DNA reads TGTGCCAGCAGCGGGACTAGCGGGACCACGGGCGAGCAGTACTTC. J is TRBJ2-7 and V is TRBV11-2; 13 bases map to TRBD2. The CDR3 is 15 residues long. Germline loops: CDR1 SGHAT, CDR2 FQNNGV. The V segment lost 5 bases and the J segment 6 bases; nucleotides outside the gene matches: 7.

A few counts support this clone. The chain links TRBV27 to TRBJ2-7; D may correspond to TRBD1 or TRBD2 (6 bases each). The germline V gene encodes CDR1 MNHEY and CDR2 SMNVEV (reference sequence). V lost 5 bases, J lost 3 bases, and 17 bases lay in between. The CDR3 extends over 15 amino acids. The CDR3 here is CASSVLPGANYEQYF. Here the CDR3 DNA reads TGTGCCAGCAGTGTACTTCCGGGGGCTAACTACGAGCAGTACTTC.

J is TRBJ2-1 and V is TRBV6-5; D unresolved. The germline gives CDR1 MNHEY, CDR2 SVGAGI. CDR3 length: 15 residues. Between the trimmed V and J ends, which lost 5 bases and 3 bases, there was a span of 14 bases. For the CDR3, the DNA is TGTGCCAGCAGTCTGGACGGTCCCTACTACAATGAGCAGTTCTTC. This translates into CASSLDGPYYNEQFF.

This chain's CDR3 is CASKTGLEAFF. The DNA for the CDR3 is TGTGCCAGTAAGACAGGTTTGGAAGCTTTCTTT. The rearrangement links TRBV19 to TRBJ1-1; a possible D gene is TRBD1 (6 bases). V lost 7 bases and J 8 bases, leaving 11 bases between the germline ends. There are 11 residues in the CDR3. Germline V gene sequence: CDR1 LNHDA, CDR2 SQIVND (reference sequence).

This chain uses TRBV5-1 with TRBJ2-7; 9 positions agree with TRBD1. Germline V gene lookup returns CDR1 SGHRS and CDR2 YFSETQ. With V trimmed by 2 bases and J by 4 bases, 7 bases remained unmatched. This CDR3 contains 15 residues. The CDR3: CASSFSGTGPYEQYF. As DNA, the CDR3 is TGCGCCAGCAGCTTTTCCGGGACAGGGCCTTACGAGCAGTACTTC. Using reference TRBV5-1 and TRBJ2-7 for the parts outside the CDR3, the full variable domain is KAGVTQTPRYLIKTRGQQVTLSCSPISGHRSVSWYQQTPGQGLQFLFEYFSETQRNKGNFPGRFSGRQFSNSRSEMNVSTLELGDSALYLCASSFSGTGPYEQYFGPGTRLTVT.

The J gene is TRBJ2-1, the V gene TRBV6-5; 11 bases match TRBD2. J was trimmed by 15 bases and V by 6 bases; bases with no gene match: 4. CDR3 size: 11 residues. The germline CDR1 and CDR2 sequences are MNHEY and SVGAGI. CDR3 nucleotide sequence: TGTGCCAGCAGCCTAGCGGGAGGTGTGTTCTTC. It translates to CASSLAGGVFF.

This clone was counted only a few times. The genes are TRBV29-1 and TRBJ1-2; the D gene is possibly TRBD1 (6 bases). The germline CDR1 and CDR2 sequences are SQVTM and ANQGSEA. Trimming took 7 bases from V and 8 from J, leaving 20 bases between them. The CDR3 loop spans 13 amino acids. CDR3 amino acids: CSAAGQGGGGYTF. CDR3 nucleotide sequence: TGCAGCGCTGCCGGACAAGGGGGTGGCGGCTACACCTTC.

This sequence joins TRBV5-8 and TRBJ2-5; TRBD2 aligns across 12 bases. The CDR3 runs to 15 residues. CDR1 is SGHTS, CDR2 YDEGEE, per germline. V was clipped by 2 bases and J by 4 bases; unmatched bases: 3. The CDR3 DNA is TGTGCCAGCAGCTTCTCACTAGCGGGGGGAGAGACCCAGTACTTC. It translates to CASSFSLAGGETQYF.

The V gene is TRBV18, the J gene TRBJ1-1; D is possibly TRBD1 (6 bases). This CDR3 region has 15 residues. V lost 3 bases, J lost 1 base, and 12 bases lay in between. Germline V lookup: CDR1 KGHSH, CDR2 LQKENI. CDR3 region: CASSPLDSRNTEAFF. The CDR3 DNA follows: TGTGCCAGCTCACCCCTGGACAGTCGGAACACTGAAGCTTTCTTT.

This clone came up many times. The V gene is TRBV29-1, the J gene TRBJ1-1; no definite D call. Germline assignment: CDR1 SQVTM and CDR2 ANQGSEA. The CDR3 runs 14 residues. V dropped 7 bases and J dropped 1 base, with 16 bases sitting between them. This CDR3 is CSASAPGSNTEAFF. The CDR3 DNA follows: TGCAGCGCTTCCGCCCCGGGCTCGAACACTGAAGCTTTCTTT.

The chain recombines TRBV20-1 with TRBJ2-2; possible D gene TRBD1, 5 bases. The CDR3 has 10 residues. The V end lost 6 bases, the J end lost 6 bases, and 5 bases lay between the germline ends. Germline V gene lookup returns CDR1 DFQATT and CDR2 SNEGSKA (reference sequence). The CDR3 region is CSAGAGELFF. The CDR3, as DNA: TGCAGTGCAGGGGCCGGGGAGCTGTTTTTT.